These 23 T cell receptor beta chains were all obtained from the same sample, sequenced in a study of memory CD4+ T cells and cytomegalovirus serostatus. The sort gate was single viable CD3+CD4+CD8-CD45RO+ cells for memory CD4+ T cells. The table came from immunoSEQ multiplex PCR; TCRdb's copy has only in-frame clones and leaves some out. The sample includes tens of thousands of clones, 79% of them seen just once. Sequencing input: memory CD4+ T cells from blood. The origin of the receptors is an adult in good health and CMV-seronegative.

The chain couples TRBV19 to TRBJ2-5; 10 bases agree with TRBD2. Trimming at V came to 5 bases and at J to 5 bases, leaving 11 bases not matched to a gene. The V gene's germline CDR1 is LNHDA and CDR2 SQIVND (reference sequence). The CDR3 has 16 amino acids. CDR3 amino acids: CASSQGLARNWETQYF. The CDR3 DNA sequence: TGTGCCAGTAGTCAGGGACTAGCGAGGAACTGGGAGACCCAGTACTTC.

Worth noting for this clone: Other DNA sequences within the sample encode an identical CDR3. The CDR3 DNA is TGTGCCAGCAGCCGGGACAGGGCTTACAATGAGCAGTTCTTC. This codes for CASSRDRAYNEQFF. The chain has TRBV6-6 and TRBJ2-1; the match to TRBD1 covers 9 bases. Germline V lookup: CDR1 MNHNY, CDR2 SVGAGI (reference sequence). J gave up 4 bases and V 6 bases, and 4 bases lay outside the gene matches. The CDR3 runs to 14 residues.

This chain links TRBV29-1 with TRBJ2-2; possibly TRBD1 for D (5 bases). The ends were cut back, 5 bases at V and 0 bases at J, with 10 bases in the middle. Germline V gives CDR1 SQVTM, CDR2 ANQGSEA. The CDR3 is made up of 14 amino acids. The CDR3: CSVTRTTNTGELFF. The CDR3, as DNA: TGCAGCGTTACCAGGACAACGAACACCGGGGAGCTGTTTTTT.

This clone occurred a few times. The chain recombines TRBV4-2 with TRBJ1-2; TRBD1 agrees at 9 bases. V shed 0 bases, J shed 4 bases, and the junction held 3 bases outside the gene matches. The CDR3 is 15 residues long. Germline CDR1 and CDR2: LGHNA and YNFKEQ. CDR3 amino acids: CASSQDWDRAYGYTF. The DNA for the CDR3 is TGTGCCAGCAGCCAAGATTGGGACAGGGCCTATGGCTACACCTTC.

The genes are TRBV7-8 and TRBJ1-3; the D gene is possibly TRBD1 (6 bases). The V end lost 5 bases, the J end lost 5 bases, and 22 bases lay between the germline ends. Germline CDR1 reads SGHVS; CDR2 reads FQNEAQ. This CDR3 has 17 residues. The CDR3 loop is CASSPRSVGGQRNTIYF. DNA for the CDR3: TGTGCCAGCAGCCCCCGCTCGGTAGGGGGGCAAAGAAACACCATATATTTT.

The chain joins TRBV15 to TRBJ2-1, with a weak D call TRBD2 (5 bases). The CDR3 has 13 residues. The V and J ends lost 4 bases and 4 bases respectively, with 8 bases between them. In germline, CDR1 is LNHNV, CDR2 YYDKDF (reference sequence). CDR3 nucleotides: TGTGCCACCAGCAACGGGATTTACAATGAGCAGTTCTTC. Translated: CATSNGIYNEQFF.

The gene calls are TRBV5-4 and TRBJ2-1, with 8 positions matching TRBD1. The V gene's germline CDR1 is SGHNT and CDR2 YYREEE (reference sequence). This CDR3 comprises 13 residues. V was pared by 4 bases and J by 9 bases, with 6 bases of the junction left unmatched. In nucleotides, the CDR3 is TGTGCCAGCAGCCCCGGACAGGGTCGTGAGCAGTTCTTC. This translates into CASSPGQGREQFF.

This clone was seen only once. The chain couples TRBV30 to TRBJ2-3; 7 bases map to TRBD2. Germline values: CDR1 GTSNPN, CDR2 SVGIG (reference sequence). The J segment lost 5 bases and the V segment lost 1 base, leaving 9 bases of the junction unmatched. The CDR3 extends over 15 amino acids. CDR3 DNA: TGTGCCTGGAGTGGTAGCCTAGCGGCCCTAGATACGCAGTATTTT. Translated: CAWSGSLAALDTQYF.

CDR3 coding DNA: TGTGCCAGCAGCTTAACTAGCGGGAGGGCTGGCGAGCAGTACTTC. Amino acids: CASSLTSGRAGEQYF. The rearrangement links TRBV5-4 to TRBJ2-7, with 13 nucleotides matching TRBD2. The CDR3 extends over 15 amino acids. V shed 2 bases and J 6 bases; nucleotides not matched to a gene: 5. Germline-derived CDR1 and CDR2 are SGHNT and YYREEE (reference sequence).

This chain connects TRBV4-1 to TRBJ2-1; TRBD2 agrees at 11 bases. CDR1 and CDR2 (germline): MGHRA, YSYEKL. Unmatched junction bases numbered 7, after V lost 1 base and J lost 5 bases. The CDR3 consists of 17 residues. CDR3 loop: CASSQGEGTSGNNEQFF. DNA of the CDR3: TGCGCCAGCAGCCAAGGAGAAGGGACTAGCGGAAACAATGAGCAGTTCTTC.

The V and J genes are TRBV7-2 and TRBJ2-3; 10 bases agree with TRBD2. The CDR3 loop spans 16 amino acids. Germline V gene sequence: CDR1 SGHTA, CDR2 FQGNSA. With V trimmed by 1 base and J by 3 bases, 4 bases remained unmatched. CDR3 amino acids: CASSLGTSGPTDTQYF. The CDR3, as DNA: TGTGCCAGCAGCTTAGGGACTAGCGGACCTACAGATACGCAGTATTTT.

This chain links TRBV30 with TRBJ2-7; 7 positions agree with TRBD2. Germline lookup yields CDR1 GTSNPN and CDR2 SVGIG (reference sequence). This CDR3 comprises 13 residues. With V trimmed by 8 bases and J by 3 bases, 10 bases remained unmatched. The CDR3 coding sequence is TGTGCCCGCTCCGGGGGGATCGGCTACGAGCAGTACTTC. This gives the protein CARSGGIGYEQYF.

The genes are TRBV29-1 and TRBJ2-2; no firm D call. V was clipped by 1 base and J by 5 bases, with 11 bases between them. CDR1 is SQVTM, CDR2 ANQGSEA, per germline. The CDR3 runs 14 residues. In DNA form, the CDR3 reads TGCAGCGTTGAAGTCCCGCGAGGTACCGGGGAGCTGTTTTTT. Amino acids: CSVEVPRGTGELFF.

This clone has just a few counts. The chain has TRBV5-4 and TRBJ1-4; D might be TRBD1 (6 bases). Germline V CDR1 and CDR2: SGHNT, YYREEE (reference sequence). This CDR3 region has 13 residues. With 4 bases removed from V and 8 bases from J, the gap between germline ends came to 12 bases. CDR3 coding DNA: TGTGCCAGCAGCGATACAGGACAGGAAAAACTGTTTTTT. Protein: CASSDTGQEKLFF.

The chain links TRBV18 to TRBJ1-3, with a possible D match to TRBD1 (5 bases). V was shortened by 6 bases and J by 0 bases, with 21 bases between the two germline ends. CDR1 is KGHSH, CDR2 LQKENI, per germline. The CDR3 is 18 amino acids. This CDR3 reads CASSQSNPRGSSGNTIYF. CDR3 in DNA: TGTGCCAGCTCCCAATCGAATCCCCGGGGGTCCTCTGGAAACACCATATATTTT.

The gene calls are TRBV7-9 and TRBJ2-5, with D possibly TRBD1 on 6 matching bases. Trimming took off 7 bases at V and 7 bases at J, with 16 bases between the two ends. The CDR3 is 13 amino acids. Germline lookup yields CDR1 SEHNR and CDR2 FQNEAQ (reference sequence). The DNA of the CDR3 is TGTGCCAGCACCCCTTCGGGCAGGGGGACCCAGTACTTC. Translating gives CASTPSGRGTQYF.

This clone occurred a few times. This CDR3 is also generated by other DNA sequences in the sample. The chain couples TRBV6-5 to TRBJ1-1; D is uncertain. The germline V gene has CDR1 MNHEY and CDR2 SVGAGI. This CDR3 contains 12 residues. V was shortened by 6 bases and J by 0 bases, with 5 bases between the two germline ends. CDR3 amino acids: CASRKLNTEAFF. The DNA of the CDR3 is TGTGCCAGCAGAAAATTGAACACTGAAGCTTTCTTT.

The sample holds a few counts of this clone. The chain links TRBV6-5 to TRBJ1-1, with 7 bases that match TRBD1. V lost 9 bases to trimming and J lost 6 bases; unmatched junction nucleotides: 7. Germline CDR1 MNHEY, CDR2 SVGAGI. The CDR3 loop spans 12 amino acids. CDR3 sequence reads: CARPQGCSEAFF. CDR3 nucleotide sequence: TGTGCCAGGCCACAGGGGTGCTCTGAAGCTTTCTTT.

This chain links TRBV19 with TRBJ1-5; D unclear. CDR1 LNHDA and CDR2 SQIVND come from the germline V gene (reference sequence). Trimming took 5 bases from V and 2 from J, leaving 13 bases between them. This CDR3 region has 15 residues. The CDR3 DNA follows: TGTGCCAGTAGTCCCCCGGGAAGGGGCAATCAGCCCCAGCATTTT. Translated, it gives CASSPPGRGNQPQHF. Together with reference TRBV19 and TRBJ1-5, the CDR3 gives the full variable domain: DGGITQSPKYLFRKEGQNVTLSCEQNLNHDAMYWYRQDPGQGLRLIYYSQIVNDFQKGDIAEGYSVSREKKESFPLTVTSAQKNPTAFYLCASSPPGRGNQPQHFGDGTRLSIL.

The V call is TRBV6-5, the J call TRBJ1-2; D is uncertain. This CDR3 spans 12 amino acids. Germline CDR1 reads MNHEY; CDR2 reads SVGAGI. Trimming took 4 bases from V and 7 from J, leaving 10 bases between them. The CDR3, as DNA: TGTGCCAGCAGTTTTAGGGAGGGTGGCTACACCTTC. Encoded protein: CASSFREGGYTF.

The V gene is TRBV7-9, the J gene TRBJ2-7, with TRBD2 matching 8 bases. Trimming cost V 5 bases and J 4 bases; bases outside gene matches: 10. The CDR3 spans 15 residues. CDR1 is SEHNR and CDR2 is FQNEAQ in the germline V gene (reference sequence). In DNA, the CDR3 is TGTGCCAGCAGCCCTCCGGGACTAGAGATGTACGAGCAGTACTTC. Its protein is CASSPPGLEMYEQYF.

The rearrangement links TRBV19 to TRBJ1-1; D may be TRBD1 (5 bases). V was shortened by 8 bases and J by 13 bases, with 26 bases between the two germline ends. Germline V CDR1 and CDR2: LNHDA, SQIVND (reference sequence). The CDR3 length is 14 residues. CDR3 nucleotide sequence: TGTGCCAGTTCCCCGGGACGGGGGTACACTTATCGTTTCTTT. The encoded protein is CASSPGRGYTYRFF.

The chain has TRBV18 and TRBJ2-7; D uncertain. CDR1 and CDR2 from the germline V gene are KGHSH and LQKENI. Trimming took off 2 bases at V and 3 bases at J, with 11 bases between the two ends. CDR3 length: 14 residues. The CDR3 nucleotides read TGTGCCAGCTCACCAGGAAATCTCGGCTACGAGCAGTACTTC. Translation gives CASSPGNLGYEQYF.